This TCR beta chain was observed in a study of cytomegalovirus exposure and HLA in healthy donors. The CDR3 has 13 residues. Trimming shortened V by 1 base and J by 7 bases, and 10 bases separated the two germline ends. Germline CDR1 and CDR2: SGHVS and FQNEAQ. The PCR was carried out with 60 Vbeta primers and 13 Jbeta primers. Profiling relied on immunoSEQ multiplex PCR, and the TCRdb table lists in-frame clones only, not all of them. This table has some 170,000 clones, over 70% appearing once. A note on this clone: As yet, its antigen is unknown.

The study's findings and limits: A later analysis linked a missense variant in DCLRE1C to the trimming of TCR beta V and J genes. Previous analysis showed most TCR beta V segments were productive about 87% or about 30% of the time.

This receptor was identified in a woman aged 45-60 years in good health and CMV-seropositive. The chain carries TRBV7-8 and TRBJ1-1, with D maybe TRBD1 (5 bases). Input material: PBMCs. The CDR3 nucleotides read TGTGCCAGCAGCTTAGGCGTGGGGGGTGAAGCTTTCTTT. This translates into CASSLGVGGEAFF.